This is a list of T cell receptor beta chains from one sample in a study of blood T cell repertoires in COVID-19. The method was immunoSEQ multiplex PCR; TCRdb's version includes in-frame clones alone and lacks a portion of them. The profile shows under 300,000 clones, more than 75% of them singletons. Sequencing input: peripheral blood. Receptor source: a woman in her forties who had recovered from COVID-19. CDR3s include the opening cysteine and the closing phenylalanine or tryptophan. The D gene is left open where the match is weak. The size field is filled for only some rows; it gives once, few, many or a size class.

TRBJ2-3	once	16	TRBD1	TRBV12-5	TGTGCTAGTGGTGCGGGACAGGGGGCTTGGGCAGATACGCAGTATTTT	CASGAGQGAWADTQYF
TRBJ1-2	-	15	TRBD1	TRBV28	TGTGCCAGCAGTACCGACAGGGGAGTAAACTATGGCTACACCTTC	CASSTDRGVNYGYTF
TRBJ1-6	-	13	-	TRBV2	TGTGCCAGCAGTGAAGAGCGGGGGCTGACCCTCCACTTT	CASSEERGLTLHF
TRBJ2-2	-	14	TRBD1	TRBV10-3	TGTGCCATCAAGGAAGGGACAGTGTCCGGGGAGCTGTTTTTT	CAIKEGTVSGELFF
TRBJ2-7	few	16	TRBD1	TRBV5-5	TGTGCCAGCAGCTTGCTCGGGACAGGGGTCTCCTACGAGCAGTACTTC	CASSLLGTGVSYEQYF
TRBJ2-1	-	18	TRBD2	TRBV24-1	TGTGCCACCAGTGATTCCCGGCGCGCGGGAGGGCGGGGCAATGAGCAGTTCTTC	CATSDSRRAGGRGNEQFF
TRBJ2-2	-	15	-	TRBV18	TGTGCCAGCTCACCGCCCGGGATTAACACCGGGGAGCTGTTTTTT	CASSPPGINTGELFF
TRBJ1-2	-	14	-	TRBV3-1/TRBV3-2	TGTGCCAGCAGCCAAGACCGCCAGTTCTATGGCTACACCTTC	CASSQDRQFYGYTF
TRBJ2-2	-	15	TRBD1	TRBV11-3	TGTGCCAGCAGCACCGGGACAGGTATCGCCGGGGAGCTGTTTTTT	CASSTGTGIAGELFF
TRBJ2-5	-	16	-	TRBV5-1	TGCGCCAGCACCCCCCGATACAGGGTAGCTGAAGAGACCCAGTACTTC	CASTPRYRVAEETQYF
TRBJ2-3	-	13	TRBD2	TRBV29-1	TGCAGCGGAACTAGCGGTAGCACAGATACGCAGTATTTT	CSGTSGSTDTQYF
TRBJ1-5	-	14	TRBD1	TRBV5-8	TGTGCCAGCAGCCCTGGGACAGGCAATCAGCCCCAGCATTTT	CASSPGTGNQPQHF
TRBJ2-5	-	15	-	TRBV25-1	TGTGCCAGCAGTGAATTGGCTAGTCTAAAGGAGACCCAGTACTTC	CASSELASLKETQYF
TRBJ1-1	-	14	-	TRBV10-3	TGTGCCATCAGTGATATTGGGAGGGACACTGAAGCTTTCTTT	CAISDIGRDTEAFF
TRBJ1-1	few	15	-	TRBV24-1	TGTGCCACCAGTGCGGGCGGGCAGGGGATCACTGAAGCTTTCTTT	CATSAGGQGITEAFF
TRBJ1-2	-	14	TRBD1	TRBV19	TGTGCCAGTAGTCCCCCAGGGGGCGCCCGTGGCTACACCTTC	CASSPPGGARGYTF
TRBJ2-2	few	17	-	TRBV27	TGTGCCAGCAGTATCCTAAGGGGCCGGACGTTCTCCGGGGAGCTGTTTTTT	CASSILRGRTFSGELFF
TRBJ1-1	-	15	-	TRBV4-3	TGCGCCAGCAGCCAAGCAGGGAATTTGAGGACTGAAGCTTTCTTT	CASSQAGNLRTEAFF
TRBJ2-7	-	12	-	TRBV30	TGTGCCTGGAGTGCGACAGTTTACGAGCAGTACTTC	CAWSATVYEQYF
TRBJ2-1	-	14	TRBD1	TRBV27	TGTGCCAGCAGCGCCTTGAGGGGGCGGAATGAGCAGTTCTTC	CASSALRGRNEQFF
TRBJ2-7	-	12	-	TRBV5-1	TGCGCCAGCAGCCCCCGGAGTGACGAGCAGTACTTC	CASSPRSDEQYF
TRBJ1-2	-	17	-	TRBV10-2	TGCGCCAGCAGTGAGCCCCCCGAAGCGGGGACGGAGGATCCCTACACCTTC	CASSEPPEAGTEDPYTF
TRBJ2-7	-	13	-	TRBV29-1	TGCAGCGCCGCTGGGGGGACAGACTACGAGCAGTACTTC	CSAAGGTDYEQYF
TRBJ1-5	-	13	-	TRBV11-3	TGTGCCAGCAGCTTAGATGGGGGCAGCCCCCAGCATTTT	CASSLDGGSPQHF
TRBJ2-7	-	13	-	TRBV4-1	TGCGCCAGCAGCCAAGAGGGGGCGCGCGAGCAGTACTTC	CASSQEGAREQYF
TRBJ2-1	-	17	TRBD1	TRBV24-1	TGTGCCACCAGTGACCCGGCCGGGACAGGATTATACAATGAGCAGTTCTTC	CATSDPAGTGLYNEQFF
TRBJ1-1	-	12	TRBD1	TRBV5-1	TGCGCCACCAACAGGGGGGGCACTGAAGCTTTCTTT	CATNRGGTEAFF
TRBJ1-2	-	16	-	TRBV28	TGTGCCAGCAGCCCCCAGGTACAGGGCCTGGCCTATGGCTACACCTTC	CASSPQVQGLAYGYTF
TRBJ1-2	-	14	-	TRBV11-2	TGTGCCAGCAGCTTAGATATCCCGAACTATGGCTACACCTTC	CASSLDIPNYGYTF
TRBJ1-5	-	14	TRBD1	TRBV11-2	TGTGCCAGCAGCTTAGGGGACAGGGTGCAGCCCCAGCATTTT	CASSLGDRVQPQHF
TRBJ2-1	-	16	TRBD2	TRBV5-4	TGTGCCAGCAGCAGGACTAGCGGGGCCTCCTACAATGAGCAGTTCTTC	CASSRTSGASYNEQFF
TRBJ1-2	-	15	TRBD1	TRBV5-4	TGTGCCAGCAGCCCCGGGGGGGGACAGGGGTATGGCTACACCTTC	CASSPGGGQGYGYTF
TRBJ2-3	-	16	TRBD1	TRBV5-8	TGTGCCAGCAGCAGGGGGTCCGGGACAGCCACAGATACGCAGTATTTT	CASSRGSGTATDTQYF
TRBJ2-7	-	15	-	TRBV6-5	TGTGCCAGCAGCCTACTCTTCAGGGGAAGTGACGAGCAGTACTTC	CASSLLFRGSDEQYF
TRBJ1-2	-	17	-	TRBV3-1/TRBV3-2	TGTGCCAGCAGCCAAGAACCCCCCTGTTCCACAAACTATGGCTACACCTTC	CASSQEPPCSTNYGYTF
TRBJ2-7	-	14	-	TRBV19	TGTGCCAGTAGTCCAGGGCGGGGGCTCTACGAGCAGTACTTC	CASSPGRGLYEQYF
TRBJ2-3	-	13	-	TRBV6-5	TGTGCCAGCAGTTACATTAGCGGAGATACGCAGTATTTT	CASSYISGDTQYF
TRBJ1-2	-	14	TRBD1	TRBV27	TGTGCCAGCAGTTCGGACAGGGTCGACTATGGCTACACCTTC	CASSSDRVDYGYTF
TRBJ1-5	-	12	-	TRBV2	TGTGCCAGCAGTGAAGGACCGGGACCCCAGCATTTT	CASSEGPGPQHF
TRBJ2-2	few	18	TRBD2	TRBV9	TGTGCCAGCAGCCTCCGAGGGGGGCTAGCGGGGAACACCGGGGAGCTGTTTTTT	CASSLRGGLAGNTGELFF
TRBJ1-1	-	15	TRBD1	TRBV18	TGTGCCAGCTCACCCCAACAGGGGGCTGGAGGGGGCGCTTTCTTT	CASSPQQGAGGGAFF
TRBJ1-3	-	15	-	TRBV6-5	TGTGCCAGCAGTTACGCGGGCGACCGAATAAACACCATATATTTT	CASSYAGDRINTIYF
TRBJ1-1	-	13	TRBD1	TRBV6-5	TGTGCCACCGGAGGGACAGGGGGAGGAAGGGCTTTCTTT	CATGGTGGGRAFF
TRBJ2-7	once	14	TRBD1	TRBV3-1/TRBV3-2	TGTGCCAGCAGCCGACAGGGGGGGGCCTACGAGCAGTACTTC	CASSRQGGAYEQYF
TRBJ2-7	-	14	TRBD1	TRBV6-2/TRBV6-3	TGTGCCAGCAGTTACCCGACAGGGACCTACGAGCAGTACTTC	CASSYPTGTYEQYF